This TCR beta chain was captured by sequencing in a study of shared clonotypes between healthy human individuals. Study-wide context: Each donor had three CD4 naive, three CD4 memory, two CD8 naive and one CD8 memory plate. Study outcomes and limitations: Larger richness was generally estimated for naive than memory subsets.

Libraries were prepared by immunoSEQ multiplex PCR; TCRdb keeps only in-frame clonotypes and omits some of them. Seen here are some 1.5 million clones, around 97% observed once, and the top ten hold roughly 1.2%. A note on this clone: Its antigen remains unknown. Additional DNA sequences in this sample encode the identical CDR3.

The CDR3 extends over 15 amino acids. Germline V gene sequence: CDR1 MDHEN, CDR2 SYDVKM. V lost 7 bases to trimming and J lost 2 bases; unmatched junction nucleotides: 8. Sequences were obtained from naive CD4+ T cells sorted from blood. As to subset: CD45RA+ positively selected. The rearrangement joins TRBV28 to TRBJ2-7; 10 nucleotides agree with TRBD2. The TCR comes from a man in his thirties or forties in good health. The CDR3 spells CASTPPSGRAYEQYF. Written as DNA, the CDR3 is TGTGCCAGCACCCCTCCCAGCGGGAGGGCCTACGAGCAGTACTTC.